This T cell receptor (beta chain) was profiled in a study of cytomegalovirus exposure and HLA in healthy donors. Profiling relied on immunoSEQ multiplex PCR, and the TCRdb table lists in-frame clones only, not all of them. The sample holds around 130,000 clones; approximately 87% are singletons and the top ten take under 2.5%. Study results and limitations: Among TCR sequences, most were rare, though some public TCRs appeared in many donors. It was reported that the classifier diagnosed cytomegalovirus status with high specificity and sensitivity in both the original and validation cohorts.

Comments on this clone: Its antigen is unidentified.

The sequence came from a woman aged 25 to 45 in good health and CMV-seronegative. Sequenced sample: PBMCs.

CDR3 sequence reads: CASSGTGTYEQYF. The CDR3 nucleotides read TGTGCCAGCTCGGGCACAGGGACCTACGAGCAGTACTTC. The chain has TRBV18 and TRBJ2-7, with D tentatively TRBD1 (6 bases). V gave up 6 bases and J gave up 2 bases, with 11 bases separating them. Germline values: CDR1 KGHSH, CDR2 LQKENI. This CDR3 spans 13 amino acids.